Below, one T cell receptor beta chain is given with its context. The CDR3 spans 12 residues. Trimming shortened V by 5 bases and J by 5 bases, and 8 bases separated the two germline ends. The germline V gene encodes CDR1 SEHNR and CDR2 FQNEAQ (reference sequence). These data belong to a study of blood T cell repertoires in COVID-19. For the study at large: The origin of the acute and convalescent COVID-19 samples was the United States, Italy and Spain. In each case, the material was cDNA or gDNA derived from T cells, B-cell-depleted T cells, or PBMCs.

Sequenced by immunoSEQ multiplex PCR; TCRdb stores in-frame clones only, minus some. The profile shows roughly 180,000 clones, about 81% of them singletons. Seattle enrolled patients during active infection and tracked them longitudinally. The gene calls are TRBV7-9 and TRBJ2-3; maybe TRBD2 (6 bases). The sample consisted of peripheral blood. This sequence originates from a woman of 80 years or more with COVID-19, enrolled during active disease. The CDR3 loop is CASSRTIDTQYF. CDR3 nucleotide sequence: TGTGCCAGCAGCCGGACTATAGATACGCAGTATTTT.